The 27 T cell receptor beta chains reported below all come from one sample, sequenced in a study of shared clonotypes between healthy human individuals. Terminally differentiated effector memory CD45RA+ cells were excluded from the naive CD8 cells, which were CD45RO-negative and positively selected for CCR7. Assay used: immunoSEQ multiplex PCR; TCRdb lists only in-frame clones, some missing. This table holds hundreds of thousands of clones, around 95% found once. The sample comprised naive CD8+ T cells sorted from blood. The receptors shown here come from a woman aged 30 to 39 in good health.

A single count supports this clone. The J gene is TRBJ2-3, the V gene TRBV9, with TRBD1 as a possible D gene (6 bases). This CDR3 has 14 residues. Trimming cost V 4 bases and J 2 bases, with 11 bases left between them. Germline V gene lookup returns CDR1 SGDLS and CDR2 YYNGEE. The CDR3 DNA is TGTGCCAGCAGCTACCAGGGGACCACAGATACGCAGTATTTT. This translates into CASSYQGTTDTQYF. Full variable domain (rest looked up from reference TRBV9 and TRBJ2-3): DSGVTQTPKHLITATGQRVTLRCSPRSGDLSVYWYQQSLDQGLQFLIQYYNGEERAKGNILERFSAQQFPDLHSELNLSSLELGDSALYFCASSYQGTTDTQYFGPGTRLTVL.

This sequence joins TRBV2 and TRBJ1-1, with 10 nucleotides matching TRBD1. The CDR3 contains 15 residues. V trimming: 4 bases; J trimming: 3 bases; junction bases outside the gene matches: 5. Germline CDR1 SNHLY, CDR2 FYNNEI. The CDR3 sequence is CASSVLDRGYTEAFF. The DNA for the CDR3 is TGTGCCAGCAGTGTGTTGGACAGGGGGTACACTGAAGCTTTCTTT.

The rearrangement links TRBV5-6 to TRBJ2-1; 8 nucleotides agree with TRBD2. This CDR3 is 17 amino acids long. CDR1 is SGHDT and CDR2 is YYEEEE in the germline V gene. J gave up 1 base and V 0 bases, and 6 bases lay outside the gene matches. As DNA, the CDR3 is TGTGCCAGCAGCTTGGTACGGGAGGGGCGGTCCTACAATGAGCAGTTCTTC. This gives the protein CASSLVREGRSYNEQFF.

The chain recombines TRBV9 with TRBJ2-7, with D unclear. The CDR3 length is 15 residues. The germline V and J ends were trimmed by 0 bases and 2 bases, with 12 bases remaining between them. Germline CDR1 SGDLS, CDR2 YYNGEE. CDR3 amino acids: CASSVEMSWAYEQYF. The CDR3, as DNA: TGTGCCAGCAGCGTAGAAATGAGCTGGGCCTACGAGCAGTACTTC.

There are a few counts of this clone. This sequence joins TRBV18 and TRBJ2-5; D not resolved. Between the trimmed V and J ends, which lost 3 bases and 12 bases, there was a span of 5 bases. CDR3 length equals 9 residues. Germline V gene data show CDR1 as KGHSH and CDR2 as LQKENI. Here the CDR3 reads CASSPRKYF. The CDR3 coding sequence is TGTGCCAGCTCACCGAGAAAGTACTTC.

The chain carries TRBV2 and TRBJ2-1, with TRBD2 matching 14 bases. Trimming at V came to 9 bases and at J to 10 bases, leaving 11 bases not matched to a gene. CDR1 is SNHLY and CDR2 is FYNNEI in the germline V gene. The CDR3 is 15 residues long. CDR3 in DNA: TGTGCCAGGGGACTAGCGGGAGAAGAACAATGGGAGCAGTTCTTC. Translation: CARGLAGEEQWEQFF.

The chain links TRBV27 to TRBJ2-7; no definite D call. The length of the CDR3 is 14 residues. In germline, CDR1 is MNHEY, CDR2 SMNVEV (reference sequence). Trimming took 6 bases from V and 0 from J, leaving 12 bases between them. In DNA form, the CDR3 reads TGTGCCAGCAGCCTGGACGTTAGCTCCTACGAGCAGTACTTC. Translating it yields CASSLDVSSYEQYF.

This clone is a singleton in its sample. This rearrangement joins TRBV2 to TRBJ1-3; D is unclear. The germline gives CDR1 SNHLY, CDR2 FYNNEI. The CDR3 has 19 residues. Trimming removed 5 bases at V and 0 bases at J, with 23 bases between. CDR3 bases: TGTGCCAGCAGTCCCCAGCTTGGAGCGAAACTCAACTCTGGAAACACCATATATTTT. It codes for CASSPQLGAKLNSGNTIYF.

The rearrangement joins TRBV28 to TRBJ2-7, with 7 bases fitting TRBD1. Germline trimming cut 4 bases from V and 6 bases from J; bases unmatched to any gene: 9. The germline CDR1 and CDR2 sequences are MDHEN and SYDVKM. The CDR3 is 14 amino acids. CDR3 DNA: TGTGCCAGCAGTTCCAGGGGGTGGTTAGGCGAGCAGTACTTC. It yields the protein CASSSRGWLGEQYF.

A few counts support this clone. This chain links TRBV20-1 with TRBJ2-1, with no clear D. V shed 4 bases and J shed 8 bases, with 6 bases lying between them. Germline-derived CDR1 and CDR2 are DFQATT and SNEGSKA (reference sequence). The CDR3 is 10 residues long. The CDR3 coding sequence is TGCAGTGCTATAGACTATGAGCAGTTCTTC. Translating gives CSAIDYEQFF.

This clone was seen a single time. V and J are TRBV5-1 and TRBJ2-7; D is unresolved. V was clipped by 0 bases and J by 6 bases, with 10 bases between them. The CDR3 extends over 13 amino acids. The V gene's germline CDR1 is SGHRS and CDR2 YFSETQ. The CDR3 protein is CASSLGPHLEQYF. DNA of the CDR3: TGCGCCAGCAGCTTGGGACCCCACCTCGAGCAGTACTTC.

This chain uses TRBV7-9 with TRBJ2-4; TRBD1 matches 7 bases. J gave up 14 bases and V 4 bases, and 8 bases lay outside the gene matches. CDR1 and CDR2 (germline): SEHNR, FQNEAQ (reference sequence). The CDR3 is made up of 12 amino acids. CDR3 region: CASSSQDRREYF. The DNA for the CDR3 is TGTGCCAGCAGCTCTCAGGACAGGCGGGAGTACTTC.

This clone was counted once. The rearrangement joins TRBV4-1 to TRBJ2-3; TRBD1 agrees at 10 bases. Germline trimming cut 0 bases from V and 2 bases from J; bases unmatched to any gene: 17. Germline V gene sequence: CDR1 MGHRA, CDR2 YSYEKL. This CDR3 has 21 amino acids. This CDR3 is CASSQDLWDRGGDGPTDTQYF. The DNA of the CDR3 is TGCGCCAGCAGCCAAGATTTGTGGGACAGGGGAGGGGACGGACCCACAGATACGCAGTATTTT.

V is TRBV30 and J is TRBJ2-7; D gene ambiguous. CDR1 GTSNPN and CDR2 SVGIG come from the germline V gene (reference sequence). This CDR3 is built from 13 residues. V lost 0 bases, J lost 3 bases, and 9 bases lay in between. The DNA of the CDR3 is TGTGCCTGGAGTGTTATTGCGTTCTACGAGCAGTACTTC. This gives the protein CAWSVIAFYEQYF.

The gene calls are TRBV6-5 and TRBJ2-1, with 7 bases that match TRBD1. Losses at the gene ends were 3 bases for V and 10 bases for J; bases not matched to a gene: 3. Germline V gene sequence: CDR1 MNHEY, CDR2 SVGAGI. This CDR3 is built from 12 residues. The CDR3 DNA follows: TGTGCCAGCAGTTATCAGGGACAGGAGCAGTTCTTC. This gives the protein CASSYQGQEQFF.

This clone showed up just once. The CDR3 nucleotides read TGTGCCAGCAGCACCTGGGCGGGAAAGGGGGTGAACACCGGGGAGCTGTTTTTT. Protein product: CASSTWAGKGVNTGELFF. The chain has TRBV11-3 and TRBJ2-2, with D perhaps TRBD1 or TRBD2 (6 bases each). The V and J ends lost 5 bases and 1 base respectively, with 20 bases between them. The germline V gene encodes CDR1 SGHNT and CDR2 YENEEA. The CDR3 extends over 18 amino acids.

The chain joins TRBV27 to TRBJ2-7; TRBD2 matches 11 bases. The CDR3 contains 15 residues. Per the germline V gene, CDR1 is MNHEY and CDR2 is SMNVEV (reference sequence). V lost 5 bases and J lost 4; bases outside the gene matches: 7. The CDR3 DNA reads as TGTGCCAGCAGTCTAGCGGGAGGCTCAAGATACGAGCAGTACTTC. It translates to CASSLAGGSRYEQYF.

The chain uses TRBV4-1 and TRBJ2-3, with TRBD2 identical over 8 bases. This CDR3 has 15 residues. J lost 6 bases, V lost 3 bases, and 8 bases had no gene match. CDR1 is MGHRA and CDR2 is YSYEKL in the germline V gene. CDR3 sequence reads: CASSHLTSAPDTQYF. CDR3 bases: TGCGCCAGCAGCCACCTGACTAGCGCCCCGGATACGCAGTATTTT.

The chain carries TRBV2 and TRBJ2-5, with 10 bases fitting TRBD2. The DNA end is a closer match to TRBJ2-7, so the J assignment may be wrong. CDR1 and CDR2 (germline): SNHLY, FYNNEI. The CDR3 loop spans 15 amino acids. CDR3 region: CASSERTSGLYEQYF. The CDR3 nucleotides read TGTGCCAGCAGTGAAAGGACTAGCGGACTCTACGAGCAGTACTTC.

CDR3 protein: CASSKSPGRAPEVYGYTF. The CDR3 region has the DNA TGTGCCAGCAGCAAATCTCCGGGGAGGGCCCCGGAGGTCTATGGCTACACCTTC. The rearrangement uses TRBV7-2 and TRBJ1-2; D unclear. CDR1 and CDR2 from the germline V gene are SGHTA and FQGNSA. The CDR3 is 18 amino acids. Trimming shortened V by 5 bases and J by 4 bases, and 26 bases separated the two germline ends. Filled out from reference TRBV7-2 and TRBJ1-2, the complete variable domain reads GAGVSQSPSNKVTEKGKDVELRCDPISGHTALYWYRQSLGQGLEFLIYFQGNSAPDKSGLPSDRFSAERTGGSVSTLTIQRTQQEDSAVYLCASSKSPGRAPEVYGYTFGSGTRLTVV.

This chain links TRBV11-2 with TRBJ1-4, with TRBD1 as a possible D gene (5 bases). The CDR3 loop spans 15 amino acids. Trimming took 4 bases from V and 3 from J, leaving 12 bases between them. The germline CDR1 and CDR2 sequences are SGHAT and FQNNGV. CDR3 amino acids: CASSWGTVSNEKLFF. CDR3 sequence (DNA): TGTGCCAGCAGCTGGGGGACTGTTTCTAATGAAAAACTGTTTTTT.

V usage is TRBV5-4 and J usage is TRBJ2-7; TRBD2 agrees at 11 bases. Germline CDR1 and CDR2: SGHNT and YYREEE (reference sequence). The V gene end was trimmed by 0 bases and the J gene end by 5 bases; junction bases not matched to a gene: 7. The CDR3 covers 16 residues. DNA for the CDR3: TGTGCCAGCAGCTTGGACATTCTAGCGGGAGGCCACGAGCAGTACTTC. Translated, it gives CASSLDILAGGHEQYF.

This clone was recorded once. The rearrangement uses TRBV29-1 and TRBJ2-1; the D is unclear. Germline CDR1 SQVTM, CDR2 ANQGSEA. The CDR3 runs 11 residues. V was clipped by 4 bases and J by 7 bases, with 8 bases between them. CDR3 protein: CSVGGNNEQFF. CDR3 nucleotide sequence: TGCAGCGTTGGTGGAAATAATGAGCAGTTCTTC.

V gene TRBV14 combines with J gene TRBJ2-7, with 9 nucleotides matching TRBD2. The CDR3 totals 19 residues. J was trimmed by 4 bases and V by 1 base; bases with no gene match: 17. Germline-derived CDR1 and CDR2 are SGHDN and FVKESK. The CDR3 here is CASSQVGVDTSGLKYEQYF. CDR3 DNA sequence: TGTGCCAGCAGCCAAGTGGGGGTGGACACTAGCGGGCTAAAGTACGAGCAGTACTTC.

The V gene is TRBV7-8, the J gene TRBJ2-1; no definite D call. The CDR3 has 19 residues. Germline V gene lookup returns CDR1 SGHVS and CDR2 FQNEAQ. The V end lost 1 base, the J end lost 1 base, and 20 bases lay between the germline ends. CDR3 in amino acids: CASSLEAQNLLPSYNEQFF. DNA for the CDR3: TGTGCCAGCAGCTTAGAGGCCCAGAATCTGTTACCATCCTACAATGAGCAGTTCTTC.

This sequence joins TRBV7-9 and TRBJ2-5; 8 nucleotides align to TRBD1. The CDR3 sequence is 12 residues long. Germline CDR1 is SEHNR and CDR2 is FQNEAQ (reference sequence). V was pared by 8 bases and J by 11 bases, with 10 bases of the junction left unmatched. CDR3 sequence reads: CASGPGGREQYF. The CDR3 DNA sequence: TGTGCCAGCGGTCCAGGGGGCCGGGAGCAGTACTTC.

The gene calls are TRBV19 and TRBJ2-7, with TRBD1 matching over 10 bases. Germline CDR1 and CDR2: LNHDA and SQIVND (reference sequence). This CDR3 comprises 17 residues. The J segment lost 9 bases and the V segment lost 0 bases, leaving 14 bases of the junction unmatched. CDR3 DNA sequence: TGTGCCAGTAGTATAGACGGTGAGACAGGGGGCACAATCGGGCAGTACTTC. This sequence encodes CASSIDGETGGTIGQYF.